This is a list of T cell receptor beta chains from one sample in a study of T cell changes during pregnancy in multiple sclerosis. TCRdb's copy holds only in-frame clones and misses some; the assay was immunoSEQ multiplex PCR. The sample records roughly 30,000 clones, approximately 91% being singletons. The sample in question was CD4+ T cells from peripheral blood mononuclear cells, obtained in the first trimester of pregnancy. The receptors here all came from a female donor in good health, enrolled as a control in a pregnancy study. Each CDR3 is given with its conserved first and last residue. D genes are given only for firm matches. The size field is filled for only some rows; it gives once, few, many or a size class.

.,TRBJ2-2,TRBD2,TRBV19,CASSLGLAGGALFTGELFF,TGTGCCAGTAGTTTGGGCCTAGCGGGAGGGGCCCTGTTCACCGGGGAGCTGTTTTTT
.,TRBJ2-1,TRBD2,TRBV2,CASSSRGGSNEQFF,TGTGCCAGCAGCTCCCGCGGGGGATCCAATGAGCAGTTCTTC
.,TRBJ2-7,TRBD2,TRBV19,CASKFSGGSEQYF,TGTGCCAGTAAATTTAGCGGGGGGTCCGAGCAGTACTTC
.,TRBJ2-3,TRBD1,TRBV4-1,CASSQAETGGDAQYF,TGCGCCAGCAGCCAAGCTGAGACAGGGGGGGATGCGCAGTATTTT
.,TRBJ2-2,.,TRBV2,CAWNLGHAGELFF,TGTGCCTGGAACCTAGGACACGCCGGGGAGCTGTTTTTT
.,TRBJ1-3,TRBD1,TRBV13,CASSARGTGAGNTIYF,TGTGCCAGCAGCGCGCGAGGGACAGGGGCTGGAAACACCATATATTTT
once,TRBJ1-2,.,TRBV12-5,CASGSGGAYGYTF,TGTGCTAGTGGTTCGGGGGGGGCGTATGGCTACACCTTC
.,TRBJ2-2,TRBD1,TRBV7-9,CASSSLTDRGRELFF,TGTGCCAGCAGCTCCCTTACCGACAGGGGTCGGGAGCTGTTTTTT
.,TRBJ1-5,.,TRBV7-9,CASSSGGSNQPQHF,TGTGCCAGCAGCTCCGGGGGTAGCAATCAGCCCCAGCATTTT
.,TRBJ2-7,.,TRBV6-5,CASSYDGSSSYEQYF,TGTGCCAGCAGTTACGATGGTTCGAGCTCCTACGAGCAGTACTTC
.,TRBJ2-5,.,TRBV28,CASSLRLRSFQETQYF,TGTGCCAGCAGTTTAAGGTTACGGAGCTTCCAAGAGACCCAGTACTTC
.,TRBJ2-7,.,TRBV2,CASHQVPRGSSYEQYF,TGTGCCAGCCACCAGGTACCCAGGGGTAGCTCCTACGAGCAGTACTTC
.,TRBJ1-2,.,TRBV30,CAWSVRGGSGYTF,TGTGCCTGGAGTGTACGAGGTGGCTCTGGCTACACCTTC
.,TRBJ1-1,.,TRBV27,CASNVGRGTEAFF,TGTGCCAGCAACGTAGGCAGGGGCACTGAAGCTTTCTTT
.,TRBJ2-7,.,TRBV18,CASSPGPQGSEQYF,TGTGCCAGCTCACCGGGTCCTCAGGGGAGCGAGCAGTACTTC
.,TRBJ2-1,TRBD1,TRBV5-1,CATTAKGAVSYNEQFF,TGCGCCACCACGGCCAAGGGGGCAGTATCCTACAATGAGCAGTTCTTC
.,TRBJ2-2,.,TRBV7-3,CASSPSTANTGELFF,TGTGCCAGCAGCCCTTCGACAGCGAACACCGGGGAGCTGTTTTTT
.,TRBJ1-2,.,TRBV5-1,CASSLDSGYGYTF,TGCGCCAGCAGCCTTGACAGTGGCTATGGCTACACCTTC
.,TRBJ1-1,TRBD1,TRBV2,CASSKTGVSNTEAFF,TGTGCCAGCAGTAAAACAGGGGTCTCGAACACTGAAGCTTTCTTT
.,TRBJ2-5,TRBD1,TRBV4-1,CASSQEGRGPGETQYF,TGCGCCAGCAGCCAAGAAGGCAGGGGGCCTGGGGAGACCCAGTACTTC
.,TRBJ1-2,TRBD1,TRBV6-1,CASSERPGGEDGYGYTF,TGTGCCAGCAGTGAAAGGCCAGGGGGCGAGGATGGCTATGGCTACACCTTC
.,TRBJ1-4,TRBD1,TRBV16,CASSQKGGAAEKLFF,TGTGCCAGCAGCCAAAAAGGGGGCGCAGCTGAAAAACTGTTTTTT
.,TRBJ2-7,.,TRBV6-1,CASELTSSGEQYF,TGTGCCAGCGAGTTAACTAGTTCGGGGGAGCAGTACTTC
.,TRBJ1-2,.,TRBV28,CASSPGDTLGYTF,TGTGCCAGCAGTCCAGGGGACACTTTAGGCTACACCTTC
once,TRBJ2-7,.,TRBV20-1,CSARDHHGQYF,TGCAGTGCTAGAGATCATCACGGGCAGTACTTC
.,TRBJ1-1,TRBD1,TRBV2,CASSVGQGRTEAFF,TGTGCCAGCAGTGTGGGACAGGGGAGAACTGAAGCTTTCTTT
.,TRBJ2-7,.,TRBV11-2,CASSLGFSSYEQYF,TGTGCCAGCAGCTTAGGGTTCAGCTCCTACGAGCAGTACTTC
.,TRBJ2-3,TRBD1,TRBV7-2,CASSLRTGGTDTQYF,TGTGCCAGCAGCTTACGGACAGGGGGCACAGATACGCAGTATTTT
.,TRBJ2-7,.,TRBV5-1,CASSLGGTQSYEQYF,TGCGCCAGCAGCTTGGGGGGCACACAATCCTACGAGCAGTACTTC
.,TRBJ2-7,TRBD1,TRBV14,CASSHGQARAYEQYF,TGTGCCAGCAGCCACGGACAGGCACGGGCCTACGAGCAGTACTTC
once,TRBJ2-7,TRBD1,TRBV27,CASRRQGSTYEQYF,TGTGCCAGCAGACGACAGGGGTCTACCTACGAGCAGTACTTC
.,TRBJ2-5,TRBD2,TRBV7-2,CASSLRLAGEETQYF,TGTGCCAGCAGCTTAAGGCTAGCGGGAGAGGAGACCCAGTACTTC
.,TRBJ2-7,.,TRBV6-5,CASSSSSQGNNEQYF,TGTGCCAGCAGCTCTTCTAGCCAGGGGAACAACGAGCAGTACTTC
.,TRBJ2-3,TRBD1,TRBV4-2,CASARDRATDTQYF,TGTGCCAGCGCCCGGGACAGGGCAACAGATACGCAGTATTTT
.,TRBJ2-6,.,TRBV7-2,CASSFRLGTGANVLTF,TGTGCCAGCAGCTTCAGACTAGGAACTGGGGCCAACGTCCTGACTTTC
.,TRBJ2-4,.,TRBV19,CASSIPTNRANIQYF,TGTGCCAGTAGTATCCCGACAAATAGAGCCAACATTCAGTACTTC
.,TRBJ1-4,.,TRBV7-9,CASTPSRGNEKLFF,TGTGCCAGCACCCCGTCGCGGGGGAATGAAAAACTGTTTTTT
.,TRBJ2-1,.,TRBV11-2,CASSFRVSPYNEQFF,TGTGCCAGCAGCTTTCGCGTGAGCCCCTACAATGAGCAGTTCTTC
.,TRBJ2-1,TRBD2,TRBV5-1,CASSAGTSGRLEQFF,TGCGCCAGCAGCGCCGGGACTAGCGGGAGACTTGAGCAGTTCTTC
.,TRBJ2-5,TRBD1,TRBV7-9,CASSLAQGGETQYF,TGTGCCAGCAGCTTAGCACAGGGGGGAGAGACCCAGTACTTC